A selection of T cell receptor beta chains follows, all from one sample in a study of Ad26.COV2.S vaccination and SARS-CoV-2 variants. TCRdb keeps only in-frame clones here, not all; method: immunoSEQ multiplex PCR. The table has roughly 420,000 clones, 70% to 90% seen once; the top ten hold 3.6%. The starting material was peripheral blood, obtained in a trial of Ad26.COV2.S vaccine versus placebo. These receptors were taken from a person aged 18-65 years who received the Ad26.COV2.S COVID-19 vaccine or a placebo. CDR3s include the opening cysteine and the closing phenylalanine or tryptophan. The D gene is left open where the match is weak. Rows may omit the clone size; those that give it use once, few, many or a size class.

V	D	J	size	CDR3	DNA
TRBV4-1	NA	TRBJ1-1	few	CASSQKRVGGNTEAFF	TGCGCCAGCAGCCAGAAGAGGGTGGGGGGGAACACTGAAGCTTTCTTT
TRBV6-5	TRBD1	TRBJ1-2	NA	CASRRQGLYGYTF	TGTGCCAGCAGGAGACAGGGGCTCTATGGCTACACCTTC
TRBV4-3	NA	TRBJ2-3	few	CASSQVTGSGGDTQYF	TGCGCCAGCAGCCAAGTTACGGGTAGCGGAGGAGATACGCAGTATTTT
TRBV7-9	TRBD2	TRBJ2-2	once	CASSSRLAGGRNTGELFF	TGTGCCAGCAGCTCCAGACTAGCGGGGGGCCGGAACACCGGGGAGCTGTTTTTT
TRBV12-3/TRBV12-4	NA	TRBJ2-7	NA	CASSLGLSYEQYF	TGTGCCAGCAGTTTAGGGCTGTCCTACGAGCAGTACTTC
TRBV7-2	NA	TRBJ2-7	NA	CASSSGTRSYEQYF	TGTGCCAGCAGCTCAGGGACACGGTCCTACGAGCAGTACTTC
TRBV7-2	TRBD2	TRBJ2-1	NA	CASSLVSGGAHNEQFF	TGTGCCAGCAGCTTAGTAAGCGGGGGGGCCCACAATGAGCAGTTCTTC
TRBV28	NA	TRBJ1-6	many	CASRTPSGNSPLHF	TGTGCCAGCAGAACTCCCTCAGGGAATTCACCCCTCCACTTT
TRBV9	NA	TRBJ2-7	NA	CASSVGQSSYEQYF	TGTGCCAGCAGCGTAGGCCAATCCTCCTACGAGCAGTACTTC
TRBV3-1/TRBV3-2	TRBD1	TRBJ1-4	NA	CASSHTGQTTNEKLFF	TGTGCCAGCAGCCACACGGGACAGACCACTAATGAAAAACTGTTTTTT
TRBV7-9	NA	TRBJ1-4	NA	CASSRNLREKLFF	TGTGCCAGCAGCCGGAATTTACGGGAAAAACTGTTTTTT
TRBV2	TRBD1	TRBJ2-3	NA	CASKGADTDTQYF	TGTGCCAGCAAGGGGGCCGACACAGATACGCAGTATTTT
TRBV5-1	NA	TRBJ1-5	NA	CASSLQIDQPQHF	TGCGCCAGCAGCTTGCAGATTGATCAGCCCCAGCATTTT
TRBV5-1	NA	TRBJ1-4	NA	CASSLEGGGGEKLFF	TGCGCCAGCAGCTTGGAGGGGGGAGGCGGTGAAAAACTGTTTTTT
TRBV3-1/TRBV3-2	TRBD2	TRBJ2-3	NA	CASSHTAGGGTDTQYF	TGTGCCAGCAGCCATACAGCGGGGGGTGGCACAGATACGCAGTATTTT
TRBV19	NA	TRBJ2-7	NA	CASSKKGRVEYEQYF	TGTGCCAGTAGTAAAAAGGGACGGGTAGAATACGAGCAGTACTTC
TRBV28	NA	TRBJ1-5	few	CASSVSPSLSQHF	TGTGCCAGCAGTGTTTCGCCATCATTGTCCCAGCATTTT
TRBV28	NA	TRBJ1-1	NA	CASSLEIRAGNTEAFF	TGTGCCAGCAGTTTAGAGATCAGGGCAGGGAACACTGAAGCTTTCTTT
TRBV6-2/TRBV6-3	TRBD2	TRBJ2-3	NA	CASSVLWTSGTDTQYF	TGTGCCAGCAGTGTCCTATGGACTAGTGGCACAGATACGCAGTATTTT
TRBV28	TRBD1	TRBJ1-2	NA	CASSFSPASGQGAIGYTF	TGTGCCAGCAGTTTCAGCCCGGCCTCGGGACAGGGGGCAATTGGCTACACCTTC
TRBV7-9	TRBD1	TRBJ1-1	NA	CASSPGQGVVSTEAFF	TGTGCCAGCAGCCCCGGACAGGGGGTGGTTAGCACTGAAGCTTTCTTT
TRBV28	NA	TRBJ1-3	few	CASNPDIGNTIYF	TGTGCCAGCAACCCGGACATTGGAAACACCATATATTTT
TRBV9	NA	TRBJ1-3	NA	CASSANAPGTSGNTIYF	TGTGCCAGCAGCGCGAATGCACCAGGGACCTCTGGAAACACCATATATTTT
TRBV3-1/TRBV3-2	TRBD2	TRBJ2-3	NA	CASSQDWLAGLSTDTQYF	TGTGCCAGCAGCCAAGATTGGCTAGCGGGGCTAAGCACAGATACGCAGTATTTT
TRBV7-9	NA	TRBJ2-3	NA	CASSSTGYTGTDTQYF	TGTGCCAGCAGCTCAACAGGTTATACGGGCACAGATACGCAGTATTTT
TRBV3-1/TRBV3-2	NA	TRBJ1-1	once	CASSRAHTGGTEAFF	TGTGCCAGCAGCAGGGCCCATACGGGGGGCACTGAAGCTTTCTTT
TRBV2	NA	TRBJ2-5	NA	CASSGGARETQYF	TGTGCCAGCAGTGGGGGGGCGAGGGAGACCCAGTACTTC
TRBV6-5	NA	TRBJ2-1	once	CASSSLGPHNEQFF	TGTGCCAGCAGTTCCCTGGGTCCGCACAATGAGCAGTTCTTC
TRBV4-3	TRBD2	TRBJ2-5	NA	CASSLTRGGPPGGTQYF	TGCGCCAGCAGCCTCACTCGCGGCGGACCACCGGGGGGGACCCAGTACTTC
TRBV5-5	NA	TRBJ1-2	NA	CASSLEWTNYGYTF	TGTGCCAGCAGCTTGGAGTGGACTAACTATGGCTACACCTTC
TRBV7-6	NA	TRBJ2-7	NA	CASSRGGGGSYEQYF	TGTGCCAGCAGCCGAGGAGGGGGGGGCTCCTACGAGCAGTACTTC
TRBV7-2	TRBD1	TRBJ1-5	NA	CASSLTGEPQHF	TGTGCCAGCAGCCTGACAGGGGAGCCCCAGCATTTT
TRBV14	NA	TRBJ2-1	NA	CASHGGCSYNEQFF	TGTGCCAGCCATGGGGGCTGCTCCTACAATGAGCAGTTCTTC
TRBV5-8	TRBD2	TRBJ2-5	NA	CASSLWASGGPRSKNF	TGTGCCAGCAGCTTGTGGGCTAGCGGGGGGCCACGATCTAAAAACTTC
TRBV28	NA	TRBJ1-5	NA	CASSRPGLTNQPQHF	TGTGCCAGCAGTCGACCGGGACTTACAAATCAGCCCCAGCATTTT
TRBV7-2	TRBD1	TRBJ2-5	once	CASSLMGQQETQYF	TGTGCCAGCAGCTTAATGGGACAGCAAGAGACCCAGTACTTC
TRBV28	TRBD1	TRBJ2-5	NA	CASSFQAGGEETQYF	TGTGCCAGCAGTTTCCAGGCAGGGGGAGAAGAGACCCAGTACTTC
TRBV7-9	NA	TRBJ1-2	NA	CASSLAPDGSYGYTF	TGTGCCAGCAGCTTAGCCCCAGACGGTTCCTATGGCTACACCTTC
TRBV29-1	NA	TRBJ2-3	once	CSVEGPDTQYF	TGCAGCGTTGAAGGGCCAGATACGCAGTATTTT
TRBV10-3	NA	TRBJ1-5	NA	CAISESRQPTINQPQHF	TGTGCCATCAGTGAGTCGAGGCAGCCAACTATCAATCAGCCCCAGCATTTT
TRBV23-1	TRBD1	TRBJ1-2	NA	CASSRLGGFYGYTF	TGCGCCAGCAGTCGACTAGGGGGCTTCTATGGCTACACCTTC
TRBV6-5	NA	TRBJ2-3	NA	CASSRQRDTQYF	TGTGCCAGCAGTCGACAGCGGGATACGCAGTATTTT
TRBV10-3	NA	TRBJ1-2	once	CAISGTESNYGYTF	TGTGCCATCAGTGGGACAGAATCTAACTATGGCTACACCTTC
TRBV30	NA	TRBJ2-7	NA	CAWSVRGGGIAQYF	TGTGCCTGGAGTGTACGCGGCGGGGGCATTGCGCAGTACTTC
TRBV28	NA	TRBJ2-7	NA	CASSFIGGEQYF	TGTGCCAGCAGTTTCATTGGGGGCGAGCAGTACTTC
TRBV5-1	NA	TRBJ1-4	NA	CASSLVGVVNEKLFF	TGCGCCAGCAGCTTGGTGGGGGTCGTAAATGAAAAACTGTTTTTT
TRBV14	NA	TRBJ2-3	NA	CASSQGALRTDTQYF	TGTGCCAGCAGCCAAGGGGCCCTACGCACAGATACGCAGTATTTT
TRBV4-1	NA	TRBJ1-1	NA	CASRPAGGMNTEAFF	TGCGCCAGCAGGCCAGCCGGAGGGATGAACACTGAAGCTTTCTTT
TRBV19	TRBD1	TRBJ1-1	NA	CASSIETGTMNTEAFF	TGTGCCAGTAGTATAGAGACAGGGACCATGAACACTGAAGCTTTCTTT
TRBV7-9	NA	TRBJ2-5	NA	CASSLFGGRGETQYF	TGTGCCAGCAGCTTGTTCGGGGGGCGCGGGGAGACCCAGTACTTC
TRBV29-1	NA	TRBJ2-1	NA	CSVEATGRHNEQFF	TGCAGCGTTGAAGCTACAGGACGGCACAATGAGCAGTTCTTC
TRBV4-3	TRBD2	TRBJ2-3	NA	CASSQDWGGADTQYF	TGCGCCAGCAGCCAAGACTGGGGGGGGGCAGATACGCAGTATTTT
TRBV30	NA	TRBJ2-7	few	CAWRNPLRDYEQYF	TGTGCCTGGAGGAACCCCCTCAGGGACTACGAGCAGTACTTC
TRBV7-9	TRBD2	TRBJ2-1	NA	CASSSYSGGPYNEQFF	TGTGCCAGCAGCTCCTATAGCGGGGGCCCCTACAATGAGCAGTTCTTC
TRBV23-1	NA	TRBJ1-5	NA	CASSQSDRYKNQPQHF	TGCGCCAGCAGTCAATCCGACAGGTACAAAAATCAGCCCCAGCATTTT
TRBV14	NA	TRBJ1-5	few	CASSPGGGRPQHF	TGTGCCAGCAGCCCAGGAGGGGGGAGGCCCCAGCATTTT
TRBV28	NA	TRBJ1-1	few	CASEYERGIAEAFF	TGTGCGAGCGAGTACGAAAGGGGGATCGCTGAAGCTTTCTTT
TRBV9	NA	TRBJ2-1	NA	CASSVVSYNEQFF	TGTGCCAGCAGCGTAGTCTCCTACAATGAGCAGTTCTTC
TRBV5-4	NA	TRBJ1-6	NA	CASSLVRDSPLHF	TGTGCCAGCAGCTTGGTTCGGGATTCACCCCTCCACTTT